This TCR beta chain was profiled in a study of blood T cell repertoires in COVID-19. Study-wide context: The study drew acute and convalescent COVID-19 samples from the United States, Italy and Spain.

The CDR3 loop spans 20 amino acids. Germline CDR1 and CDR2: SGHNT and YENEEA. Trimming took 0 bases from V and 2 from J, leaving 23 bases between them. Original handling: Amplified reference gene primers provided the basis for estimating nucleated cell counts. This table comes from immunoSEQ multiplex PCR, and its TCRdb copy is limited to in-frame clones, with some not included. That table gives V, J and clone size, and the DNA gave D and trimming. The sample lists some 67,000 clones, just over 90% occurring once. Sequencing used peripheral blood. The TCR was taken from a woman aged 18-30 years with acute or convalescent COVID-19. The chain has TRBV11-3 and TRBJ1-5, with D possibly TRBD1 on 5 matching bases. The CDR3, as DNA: TGTGCCAGCAGCTTAGATCCCCAACCGGGGGACCTTATGGGCAATCAGCCCCAGCATTTT. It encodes CASSLDPQPGDLMGNQPQHF.